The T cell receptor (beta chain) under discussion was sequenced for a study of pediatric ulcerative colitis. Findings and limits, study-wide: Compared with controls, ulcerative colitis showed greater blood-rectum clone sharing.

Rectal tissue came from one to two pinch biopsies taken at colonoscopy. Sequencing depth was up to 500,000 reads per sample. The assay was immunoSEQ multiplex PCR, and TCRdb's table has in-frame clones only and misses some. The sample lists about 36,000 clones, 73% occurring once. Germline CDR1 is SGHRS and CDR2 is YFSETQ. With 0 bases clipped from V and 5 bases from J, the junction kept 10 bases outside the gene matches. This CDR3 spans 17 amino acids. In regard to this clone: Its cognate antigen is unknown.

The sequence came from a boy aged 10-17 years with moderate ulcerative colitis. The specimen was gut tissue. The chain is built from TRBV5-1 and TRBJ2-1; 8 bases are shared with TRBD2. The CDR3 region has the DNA TGCGCCAGCAGCTTGGTCCGCCGGGGGGGAATCCACAATGAGCAGTTCTTC. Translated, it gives CASSLVRRGGIHNEQFF.